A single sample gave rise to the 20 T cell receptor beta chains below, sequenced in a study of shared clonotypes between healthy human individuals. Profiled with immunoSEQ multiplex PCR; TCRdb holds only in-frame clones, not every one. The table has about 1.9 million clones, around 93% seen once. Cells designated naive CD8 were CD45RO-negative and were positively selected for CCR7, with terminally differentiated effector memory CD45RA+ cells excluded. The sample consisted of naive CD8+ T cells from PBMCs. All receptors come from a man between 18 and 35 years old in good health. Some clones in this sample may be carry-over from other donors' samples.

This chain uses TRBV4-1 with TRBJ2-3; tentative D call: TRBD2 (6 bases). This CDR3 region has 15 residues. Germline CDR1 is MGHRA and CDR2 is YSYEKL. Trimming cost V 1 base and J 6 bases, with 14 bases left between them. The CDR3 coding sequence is TGCGCCAGCAGCCAAGGGACTTCCCGGGGGGATACGCAGTATTTT. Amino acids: CASSQGTSRGDTQYF.

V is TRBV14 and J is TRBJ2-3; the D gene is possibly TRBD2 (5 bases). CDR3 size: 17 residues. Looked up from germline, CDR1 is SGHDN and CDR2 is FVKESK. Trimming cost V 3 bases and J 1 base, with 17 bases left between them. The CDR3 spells CASSQEGRGGGTDTQYF. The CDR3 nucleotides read TGTGCCAGCAGCCAGGAAGGCCGGGGTGGCGGCACAGATACGCAGTATTTT.

CDR3 sequence reads: CASSPSTASITDTQYF. CDR3 sequence (DNA): TGTGCCAGCAGCCCATCAACTGCATCTATCACAGATACGCAGTATTTT. The chain recombines TRBV9 with TRBJ2-3; D gene unclear. CDR1 and CDR2 (germline): SGDLS, YYNGEE. V dropped 4 bases and J dropped 2 bases, with 17 bases sitting between them. The length of the CDR3 is 16 residues.

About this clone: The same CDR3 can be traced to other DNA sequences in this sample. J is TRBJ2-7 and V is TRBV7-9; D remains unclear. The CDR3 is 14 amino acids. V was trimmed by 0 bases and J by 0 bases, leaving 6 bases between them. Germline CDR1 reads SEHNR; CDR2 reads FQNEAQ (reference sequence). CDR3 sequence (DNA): TGTGCCAGCAGCTTAGCAGCCGGCTCCTACGAGCAGTACTTC. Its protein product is CASSLAAGSYEQYF.

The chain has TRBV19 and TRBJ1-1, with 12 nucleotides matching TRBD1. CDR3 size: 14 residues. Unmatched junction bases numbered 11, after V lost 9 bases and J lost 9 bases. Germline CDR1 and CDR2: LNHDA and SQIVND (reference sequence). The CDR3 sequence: CASVPGQGAAKAFF. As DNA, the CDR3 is TGTGCCAGCGTTCCGGGACAGGGGGCGGCAAAAGCTTTCTTT.

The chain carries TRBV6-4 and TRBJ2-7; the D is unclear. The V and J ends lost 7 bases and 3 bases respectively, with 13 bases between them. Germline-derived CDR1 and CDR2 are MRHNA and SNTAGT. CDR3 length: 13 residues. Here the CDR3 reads CASNSDGIYEQYF. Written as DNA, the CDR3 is TGTGCCAGCAATTCGGACGGAATCTACGAGCAGTACTTC.

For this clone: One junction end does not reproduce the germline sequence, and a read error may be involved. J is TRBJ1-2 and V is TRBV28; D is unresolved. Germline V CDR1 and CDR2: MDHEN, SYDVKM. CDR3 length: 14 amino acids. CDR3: CASSLAHGKRLARF. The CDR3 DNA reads TGTGCCAGCAGTTTAGCCCATGGTAAACGGCTGGCTCGCTTC.

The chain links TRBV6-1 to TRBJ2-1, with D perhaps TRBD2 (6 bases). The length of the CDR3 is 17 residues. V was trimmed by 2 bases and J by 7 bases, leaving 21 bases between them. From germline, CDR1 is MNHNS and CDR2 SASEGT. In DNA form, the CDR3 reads TGTGCCAGCAGTGAATCCCTAGGGTGGGAGGTTAATAATGAGCAGTTCTTC. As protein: CASSESLGWEVNNEQFF.

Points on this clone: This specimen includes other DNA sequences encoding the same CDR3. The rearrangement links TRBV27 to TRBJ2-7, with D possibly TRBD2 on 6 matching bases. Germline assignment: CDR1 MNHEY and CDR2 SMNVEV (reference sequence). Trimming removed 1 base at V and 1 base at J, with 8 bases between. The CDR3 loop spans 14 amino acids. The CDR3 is CASSLLGGSYEQYF. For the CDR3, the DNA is TGTGCCAGCAGTTTATTAGGAGGGTCCTACGAGCAGTACTTC.

The DNA for the CDR3 is TGCGCCAGCAGAGGACAGACACCAGATCCTAACTATGGCTACACCTTC. Translating it yields CASRGQTPDPNYGYTF. The chain links TRBV10-2 to TRBJ1-2; tentative D call: TRBD1 (6 bases). Per germline, CDR1 WSHSY and CDR2 SAAADI. CDR3 size: 16 residues. Trimming cost V 6 bases and J 0 bases, with 17 bases left between them.

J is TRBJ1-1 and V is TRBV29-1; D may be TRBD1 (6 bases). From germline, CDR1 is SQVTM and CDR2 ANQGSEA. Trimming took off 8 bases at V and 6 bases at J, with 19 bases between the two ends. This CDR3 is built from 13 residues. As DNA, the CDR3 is TGCAGCCCAGATCGCGGGGGGGCCCCTGAAGCTTTCTTT. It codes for CSPDRGGAPEAFF. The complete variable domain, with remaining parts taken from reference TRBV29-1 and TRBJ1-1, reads SAVISQKPSRDICQRGTSLTIQCQVDSQVTMMFWYRQQPGQSLTLIATANQGSEATYESGFVIDKFPISRPNLTFSTLTVSNMSPEDSSIYLCSPDRGGAPEAFFGQGTRLTVV.

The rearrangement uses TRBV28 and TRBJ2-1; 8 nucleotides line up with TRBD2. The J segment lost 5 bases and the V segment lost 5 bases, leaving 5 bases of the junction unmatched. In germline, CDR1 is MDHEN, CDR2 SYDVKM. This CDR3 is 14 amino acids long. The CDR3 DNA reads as TGTGCCAGCAGTGAGCGGGGGATGCACAATGAGCAGTTCTTC. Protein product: CASSERGMHNEQFF. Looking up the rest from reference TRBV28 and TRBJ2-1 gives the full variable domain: DVKVTQSSRYLVKRTGEKVFLECVQDMDHENMFWYRQDPGLGLRLIYFSYDVKMKEKGDIPEGYSVSREKKERFSLILESASTNQTSMYLCASSERGMHNEQFFGPGTRLTVL.

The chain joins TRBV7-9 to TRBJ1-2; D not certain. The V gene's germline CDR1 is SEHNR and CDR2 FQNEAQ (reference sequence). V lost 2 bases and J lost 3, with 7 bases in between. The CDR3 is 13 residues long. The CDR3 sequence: CASSLHGYYGYTF. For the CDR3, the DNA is TGTGCCAGCAGCTTACACGGCTACTATGGCTACACCTTC. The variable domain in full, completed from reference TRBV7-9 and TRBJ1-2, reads DTGVSQNPRHKITKRGQNVTFRCDPISEHNRLYWYRQTLGQGPEFLTYFQNEAQLEKSRLLSDRFSAERPKGSFSTLEIQRTEQGDSAMYLCASSLHGYYGYTFGSGTRLTVV.

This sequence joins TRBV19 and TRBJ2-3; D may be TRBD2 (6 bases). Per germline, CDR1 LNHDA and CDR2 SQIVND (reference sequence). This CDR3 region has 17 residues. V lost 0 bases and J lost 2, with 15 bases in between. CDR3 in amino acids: CASSIDRFSGYTDTQYF. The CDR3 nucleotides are TGTGCCAGTAGTATAGATCGTTTTAGCGGTTACACAGATACGCAGTATTTT.

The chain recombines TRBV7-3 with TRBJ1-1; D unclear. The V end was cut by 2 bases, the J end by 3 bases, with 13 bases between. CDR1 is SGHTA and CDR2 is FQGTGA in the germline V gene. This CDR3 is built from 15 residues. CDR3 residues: CASSLGLRGDTEAFF. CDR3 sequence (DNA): TGTGCCAGCAGCTTAGGCCTCCGGGGAGACACTGAAGCTTTCTTT.

The CDR3 loop reads CSAVTGLGANVLTF. The DNA of the CDR3 is TGCAGCGCCGTTACAGGGCTGGGGGCCAACGTCCTGACTTTC. The J gene is TRBJ2-6, the V gene TRBV29-1; a possible D gene is TRBD1 (6 bases). The CDR3 runs 14 residues. Germline loops: CDR1 SQVTM, CDR2 ANQGSEA. The germline V and J ends were trimmed by 7 bases and 4 bases, with 14 bases remaining between them.

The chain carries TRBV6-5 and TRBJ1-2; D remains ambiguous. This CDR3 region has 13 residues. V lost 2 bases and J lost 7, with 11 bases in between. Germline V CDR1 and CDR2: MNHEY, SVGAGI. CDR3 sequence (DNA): TGTGCCAGCAGTTACCCAGACGGCCTTGGCTACACCTTC. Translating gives CASSYPDGLGYTF.

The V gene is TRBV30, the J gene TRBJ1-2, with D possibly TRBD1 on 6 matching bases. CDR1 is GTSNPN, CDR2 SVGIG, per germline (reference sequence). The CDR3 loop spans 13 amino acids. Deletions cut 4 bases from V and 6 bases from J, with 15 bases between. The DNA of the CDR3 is TGTGCCTGGAACGGGGGGCGAGTGGATGGCTACACCTTC. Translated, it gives CAWNGGRVDGYTF.

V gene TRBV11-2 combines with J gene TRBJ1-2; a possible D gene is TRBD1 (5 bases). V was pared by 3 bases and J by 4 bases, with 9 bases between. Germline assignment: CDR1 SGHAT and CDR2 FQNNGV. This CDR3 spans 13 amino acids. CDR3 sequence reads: CASSFVQGYGYTF. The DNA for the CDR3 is TGTGCCAGCAGCTTCGTTCAGGGCTATGGCTACACCTTC.

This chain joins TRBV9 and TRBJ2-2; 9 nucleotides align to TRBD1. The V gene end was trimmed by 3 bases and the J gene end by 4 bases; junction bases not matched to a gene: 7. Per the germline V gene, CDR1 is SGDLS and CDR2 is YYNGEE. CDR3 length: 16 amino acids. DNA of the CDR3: TGTGCCAGCAGCGCTCCCGGGACAGGGCTCACCGGGGAGCTGTTTTTT. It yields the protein CASSAPGTGLTGELFF.